What follows are 15 T cell receptor beta chains derived from one specimen sequenced in a study of monozygotic twins with inflammatory bowel disease. TCRdb reprocessed the 5' RACE reads and keeps a single row for each CDR3 protein, giving no DNA. The sample includes 150,000 to 200,000 distinct CDR3 sequences. Source material: blood. The source is a human donor with ulcerative colitis or Crohn's disease, or a healthy co-twin of an affected twin (not recorded which).

The V and J genes are TRBV27 and TRBJ2-3; checking the TCRdb D call of TRBD1 is not possible without DNA. The germline gives CDR1 MNHEY, CDR2 SMNVEV (reference sequence). This CDR3 comprises 14 residues. This CDR3 is CASSFTGATDTQYF.

The rearrangement uses TRBV5-1 and TRBJ1-1; as DNA is missing, the TRBD1 call by TCRdb cannot be tested. The germline CDR1 and CDR2 sequences are SGHRS and YFSETQ. The CDR3 runs 15 residues. This CDR3 is CASSFGGTGGTEAFF. Full variable domain (missing parts from reference TRBV5-1 and TRBJ1-1): KAGVTQTPRYLIKTRGQQVTLSCSPISGHRSVSWYQQTPGQGLQFLFEYFSETQRNKGNFPGRFSGRQFSNSRSEMNVSTLELGDSALYLCASSFGGTGGTEAFFGQGTRLTVV.

This chain links TRBV7-9 with TRBJ2-7. CDR1 is SEHNR, CDR2 FQNEAQ, per germline (reference sequence). This CDR3 has 14 amino acids. Here the CDR3 reads CASTSSGTPYEQYF.

The V and J genes are TRBV7-9 and TRBJ2-2. Germline CDR1 is SEHNR and CDR2 is FQNEAQ (reference sequence). CDR3 length equals 15 residues. The CDR3 loop reads CASSLNGVITGELFF.

J is TRBJ2-7 and V is TRBV5-1; without DNA, the TCRdb call of TRBD1 cannot be checked. CDR1 SGHRS and CDR2 YFSETQ come from the germline V gene. The CDR3 contains 14 residues. CDR3 sequence: CASSLGTGFYEQYF.

This CDR3 is CAISAPSREYNEQFF. The gene calls are TRBV10-3 and TRBJ2-1; TCRdb gives TRBD1 as the D gene, but with no DNA this cannot be confirmed. Germline CDR1 and CDR2: ENHRY and SYGVKD. This CDR3 has 15 residues.

V and J are TRBV20-1 and TRBJ2-5. The CDR3 length is 15 residues. The V gene's germline CDR1 is DFQATT and CDR2 SNEGSKA (reference sequence). CDR3 protein: CSARDQQRVQETQYF.

This chain connects TRBV12-3 or TRBV12-4 to TRBJ2-2. The CDR3 runs 15 residues. The CDR3 here is CASSPIGQNTGELFF.

The CDR3 here is CASSLLLAGGSVF. The chain joins TRBV5-1 to TRBJ2-1; there is no DNA to check the TCRdb D call of TRBD2. Germline V lookup: CDR1 SGHRS, CDR2 YFSETQ. The CDR3 runs to 13 residues.

The chain links TRBV7-3 to TRBJ2-1; TCRdb's D call of TRBD2 is untestable without DNA. Looked up from germline, CDR1 is SGHTA and CDR2 is FQGTGA. This CDR3 spans 15 amino acids. The CDR3 region is CASSSGLVSYNEQFF.

The chain uses TRBV7-9 and TRBJ2-3; checking the TCRdb D call of TRBD1 is not possible without DNA. Germline CDR1 reads SEHNR; CDR2 reads FQNEAQ (reference sequence). The CDR3 runs to 14 residues. The CDR3 sequence is CASSRDRAEDTQYF.

The chain joins TRBV15 to TRBJ2-3; TCRdb proposes TRBD1, but this gene call is untestable without DNA. This CDR3 has 18 residues. CDR1 and CDR2 (germline): LNHNV, YYDKDF (reference sequence). CDR3 in amino acids: CATSRDSIGTVRPDTQYF.

J is TRBJ2-1 and V is TRBV7-2; TCRdb lists TRBD1, though no DNA is available to test this call. This CDR3 region has 17 residues. Germline loops: CDR1 SGHTA, CDR2 FQGNSA. CDR3 in amino acids: CASSQVGARSLGGEQFF.

This rearrangement joins TRBV12-3 or TRBV12-4 to TRBJ2-1; TCRdb reports TRBD2, a call that lacks DNA to check it against. The CDR3 is 15 amino acids. The CDR3 loop is CASSPPYGSGNEQFF.

V gene TRBV11-2 combines with J gene TRBJ2-1; TCRdb gives TRBD2 as the D gene, but with no DNA this cannot be confirmed. Germline values: CDR1 SGHAT, CDR2 FQNNGV. This CDR3 region has 15 residues. CDR3 sequence reads: CASSPPGLANNEQFF.